Many counts were recorded for the clone carrying this T cell receptor beta chain. Antigen: not known. Amplification targeted TCR beta CDR3 regions from RNA transcripts. TCR CDR3 underwent first-round RT-PCR with the HTBI primer set. MiXCR, run by TCRdb on the multiplex PCR reads, gives a single entry per CDR3 protein. The data show hundreds of thousands of distinct CDR3 sequences, with around 15% seen just once and around 14% held by the top ten. Any patient presenting with uncontrolled infection, other autoimmune disease, pregnancy or lactation was left out. Used for diagnoses were clinical symptoms, serum thyroxine and TRAb, thyroid ultrasound and orbital computed tomography. The data stem from a study of T cells in Graves' hyperthyroidism and ophthalmopathy. Findings of the study overall: Blood samples included most of the expanded thyroid clonotypes exceeding 0.001.

CDR1 is ENHRY, CDR2 SYGVKD, per germline. The ends were cut back, 0 bases at V and 2 bases at J, with 7 bases in the middle. The CDR3 consists of 14 residues. Sequenced: blood. This chain links TRBV10-3 with TRBJ1-1; D remains unclear. This receptor was obtained from a man aged 18 to 30 with Graves' ophthalmopathy. The CDR3 reads CAISESWGNTEAFF. The CDR3 DNA follows: TGTGCCATCAGTGAGTCATGGGGTAACACTGAAGCTTTCTTT.